The sequence of this T cell receptor beta chain was determined in a study of blood T cell repertoires in COVID-19. Study-level background: The samples span acute and convalescent COVID-19 from the United States, Italy and Spain. T cells, B-cell-depleted T cells, or PBMCs provided the cDNA or gDNA that served as material.

Study processing details: Amplification of reference gene primers provided the estimated nucleated cell counts. Assay used: immunoSEQ multiplex PCR; TCRdb lists only in-frame clones, some missing. Clonal size and the V and J genes are those of that table, whereas D and trimming came from the DNA. The sample comprises some 220,000 clones, about 85% of which are singletons, and approximately 18% rests with the top ten. CDR1 and CDR2 (germline): SEHNR, FQNEAQ (reference sequence). The CDR3 runs to 15 residues. The ends were cut back, 1 base at V and 9 bases at J, with 16 bases in the middle. V is TRBV7-9 and J is TRBJ2-1; a weak D match, TRBD1 (5 bases). This TCR was recovered from an elderly woman with active or convalescent COVID-19. The sample comprised peripheral blood. The CDR3 here is CASSLEGPGQVEQFF. The CDR3 nucleotides read TGTGCCAGCAGCTTAGAGGGGCCGGGCCAGGTTGAGCAGTTCTTC.